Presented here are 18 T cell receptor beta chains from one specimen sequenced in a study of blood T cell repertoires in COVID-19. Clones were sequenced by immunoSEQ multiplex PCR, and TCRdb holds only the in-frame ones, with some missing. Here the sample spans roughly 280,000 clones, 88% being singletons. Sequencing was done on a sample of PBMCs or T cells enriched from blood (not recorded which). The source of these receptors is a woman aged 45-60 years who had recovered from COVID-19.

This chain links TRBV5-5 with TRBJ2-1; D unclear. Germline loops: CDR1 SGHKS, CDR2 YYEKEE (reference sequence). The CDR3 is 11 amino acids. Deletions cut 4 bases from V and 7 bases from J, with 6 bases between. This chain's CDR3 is CASSVNNEQFF. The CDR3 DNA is TGTGCCAGCAGCGTAAATAATGAGCAGTTCTTC. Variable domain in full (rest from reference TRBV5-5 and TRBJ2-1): DAGVTQSPTHLIKTRGQQVTLRCSPISGHKSVSWYQQVLGQGPQFIFQYYEKEERGRGNFPDRFSARQFPNYSSELNVNALLLGDSALYLCASSVNNEQFFGPGTRLTVL.

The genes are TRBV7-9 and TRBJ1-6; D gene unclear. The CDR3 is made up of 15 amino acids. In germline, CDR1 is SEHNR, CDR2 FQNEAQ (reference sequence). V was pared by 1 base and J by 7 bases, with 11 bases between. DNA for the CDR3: TGTGCCAGCAGCTTAGTGTCTCAGGTCAATTCACCCCTCCACTTT. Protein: CASSLVSQVNSPLHF.

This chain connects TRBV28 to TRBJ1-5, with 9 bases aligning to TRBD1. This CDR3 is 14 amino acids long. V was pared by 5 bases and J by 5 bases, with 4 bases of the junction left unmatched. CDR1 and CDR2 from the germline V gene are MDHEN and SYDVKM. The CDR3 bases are TGTGCCAGCAGTCCCAGGGACAGGGATCAGCCCCAGCATTTT. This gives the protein CASSPRDRDQPQHF.

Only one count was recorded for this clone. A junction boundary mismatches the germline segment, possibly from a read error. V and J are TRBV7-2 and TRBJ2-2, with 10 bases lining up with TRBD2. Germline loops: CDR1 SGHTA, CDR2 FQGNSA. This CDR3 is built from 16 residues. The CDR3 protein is CASSIAGGGFTGELFF. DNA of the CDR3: TGTGCCAGCAGCATAGCGGGAGGAGGCTTCACCGGGGAGCTGTTTTTT.

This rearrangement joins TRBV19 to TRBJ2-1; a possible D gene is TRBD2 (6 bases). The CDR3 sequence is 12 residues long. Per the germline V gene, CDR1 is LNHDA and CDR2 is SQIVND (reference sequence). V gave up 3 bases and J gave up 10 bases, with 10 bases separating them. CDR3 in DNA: TGTGCCAGTAGTATTAGCCGGGGGGAGCAGTTCTTC. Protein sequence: CASSISRGEQFF. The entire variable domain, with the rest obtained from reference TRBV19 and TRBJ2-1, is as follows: DGGITQSPKYLFRKEGQNVTLSCEQNLNHDAMYWYRQDPGQGLRLIYYSQIVNDFQKGDIAEGYSVSREKKESFPLTVTSAQKNPTAFYLCASSISRGEQFFGPGTRLTVL.

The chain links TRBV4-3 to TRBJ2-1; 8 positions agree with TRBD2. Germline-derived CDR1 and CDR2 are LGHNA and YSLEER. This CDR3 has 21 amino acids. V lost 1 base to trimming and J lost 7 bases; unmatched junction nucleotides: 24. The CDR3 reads CASSQVSTPAGVSLLWNEQFF. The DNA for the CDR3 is TGCGCCAGCAGCCAAGTGTCCACCCCAGCGGGAGTGTCGCTCTTATGGAATGAGCAGTTCTTC.

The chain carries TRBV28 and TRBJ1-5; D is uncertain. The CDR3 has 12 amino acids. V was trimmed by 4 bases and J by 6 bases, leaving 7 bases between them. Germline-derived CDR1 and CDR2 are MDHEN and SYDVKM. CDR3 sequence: CASSSGSQPQHF. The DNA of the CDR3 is TGTGCCAGCAGTTCTGGGAGTCAGCCCCAGCATTTT. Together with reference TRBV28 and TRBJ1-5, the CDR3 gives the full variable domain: DVKVTQSSRYLVKRTGEKVFLECVQDMDHENMFWYRQDPGLGLRLIYFSYDVKMKEKGDIPEGYSVSREKKERFSLILESASTNQTSMYLCASSSGSQPQHFGDGTRLSIL.

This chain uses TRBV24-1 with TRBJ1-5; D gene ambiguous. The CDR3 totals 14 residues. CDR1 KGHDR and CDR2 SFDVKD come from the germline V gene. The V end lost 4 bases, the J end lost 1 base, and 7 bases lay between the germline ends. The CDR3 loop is CATSEFRSNQPQHF. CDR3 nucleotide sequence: TGTGCCACCAGTGAGTTCAGGAGCAATCAGCCCCAGCATTTT.

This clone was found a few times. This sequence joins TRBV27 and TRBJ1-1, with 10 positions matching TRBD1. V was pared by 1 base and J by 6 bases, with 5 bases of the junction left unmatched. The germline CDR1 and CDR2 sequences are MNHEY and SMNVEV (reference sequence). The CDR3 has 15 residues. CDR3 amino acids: CASSLFATGGSEAFF. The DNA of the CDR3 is TGTGCCAGCAGTTTATTTGCGACAGGGGGCTCTGAAGCTTTCTTT.

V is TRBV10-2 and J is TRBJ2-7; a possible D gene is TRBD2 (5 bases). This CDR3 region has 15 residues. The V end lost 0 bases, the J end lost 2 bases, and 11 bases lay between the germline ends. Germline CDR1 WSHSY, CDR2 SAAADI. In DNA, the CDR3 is TGCGCCAGCAGTGAGTCATTAGCGACTCCCTACGAGCAGTACTTC. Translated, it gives CASSESLATPYEQYF.

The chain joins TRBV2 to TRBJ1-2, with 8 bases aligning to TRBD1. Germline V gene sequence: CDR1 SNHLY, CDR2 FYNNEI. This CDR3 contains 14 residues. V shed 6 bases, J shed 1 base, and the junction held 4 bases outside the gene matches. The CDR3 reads CASSGQGVNYGYTF. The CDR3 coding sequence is TGTGCCAGCAGCGGACAGGGTGTTAACTATGGCTACACCTTC.

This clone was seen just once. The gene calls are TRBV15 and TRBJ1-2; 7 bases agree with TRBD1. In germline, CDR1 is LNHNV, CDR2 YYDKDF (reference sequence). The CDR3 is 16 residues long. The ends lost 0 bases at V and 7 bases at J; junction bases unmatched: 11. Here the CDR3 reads CATSRETGVGTPGYTF. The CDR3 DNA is TGTGCCACCAGCAGAGAAACAGGGGTGGGGACCCCTGGCTACACCTTC.

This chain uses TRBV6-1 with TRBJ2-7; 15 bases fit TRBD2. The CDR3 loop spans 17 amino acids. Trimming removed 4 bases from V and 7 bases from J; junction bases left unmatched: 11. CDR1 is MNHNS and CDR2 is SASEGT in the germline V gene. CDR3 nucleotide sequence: TGTGCCAGCAGTGCACCTTCGGGACTAGCGGGAGGAGTAGAGCAGTACTTC. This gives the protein CASSAPSGLAGGVEQYF.

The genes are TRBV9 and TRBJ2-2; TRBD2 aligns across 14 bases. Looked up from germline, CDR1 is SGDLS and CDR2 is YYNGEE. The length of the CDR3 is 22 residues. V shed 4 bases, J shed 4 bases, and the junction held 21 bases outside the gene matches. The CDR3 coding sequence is TGTGCCAGCAGCTTCCGCCCCGTGCGGGGACTAGCGGGAGTGGTGAGCACCGGGGAGCTGTTTTTT. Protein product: CASSFRPVRGLAGVVSTGELFF.

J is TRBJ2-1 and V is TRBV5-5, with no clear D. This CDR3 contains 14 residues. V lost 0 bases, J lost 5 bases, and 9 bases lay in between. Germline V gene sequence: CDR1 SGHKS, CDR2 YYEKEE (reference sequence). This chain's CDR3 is CASSLGWANNEQFF. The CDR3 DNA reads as TGTGCCAGCAGCTTGGGGTGGGCCAACAATGAGCAGTTCTTC.

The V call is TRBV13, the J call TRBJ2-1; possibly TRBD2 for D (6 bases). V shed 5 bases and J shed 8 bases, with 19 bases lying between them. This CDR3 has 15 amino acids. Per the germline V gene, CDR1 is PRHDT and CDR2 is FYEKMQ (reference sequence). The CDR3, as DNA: TGTGCCAGCAGCGGATCCACTAGCCTGAGGCATGAGCAGTTCTTC. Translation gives CASSGSTSLRHEQFF.

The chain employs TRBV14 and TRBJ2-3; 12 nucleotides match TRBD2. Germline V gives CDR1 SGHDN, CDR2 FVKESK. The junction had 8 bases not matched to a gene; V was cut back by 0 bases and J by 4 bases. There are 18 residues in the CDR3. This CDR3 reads CASSQDGPLAGGSDTQYF. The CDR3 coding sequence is TGTGCCAGCAGCCAAGACGGGCCGCTAGCGGGAGGGTCAGATACGCAGTATTTT.

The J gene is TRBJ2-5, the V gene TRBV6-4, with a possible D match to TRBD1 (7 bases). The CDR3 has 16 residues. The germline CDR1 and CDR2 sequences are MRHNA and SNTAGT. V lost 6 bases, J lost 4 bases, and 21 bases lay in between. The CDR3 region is CASRGTGEMGGETQYF. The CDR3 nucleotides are TGTGCCAGCAGGGGAACAGGGGAGATGGGGGGAGAGACCCAGTACTTC.